Listed below are T cell receptor beta chains from one sample, sequenced in a study of T-cell memory formation after mild COVID-19. Each CDR3 protein gets one entry after TCRdb re-called the 5' RACE reads with MiXCR. The sample holds about 350,000 distinct CDR3 sequences, 25% to 30% seen once. The material sequenced was PBMCs or a T cell subset sorted from them (not recorded which). These receptors were obtained from an adult woman who had mild COVID-19 (a few samples of this study predate the infection). Cell type and time point are not known. CDR3s include the opening cysteine and the closing phenylalanine or tryptophan. The D gene is left open where the match is weak. Expanded clones are given a class, and other clones once, few, many or no size at all.

clone size,J gene,V gene,D gene,CDR3 DNA,CDR3 protein
NA,TRBJ2-2,TRBV7-9,NA,TGTGCCAGCAGCTTATGGGTGAACACCGGGGAGCTGTTTTTT,CASSLWVNTGELFF
NA,TRBJ2-7,TRBV5-5,TRBD2,TGTGCCAGCAGCTTGGCGATAGCGGGGGCACTCTACGAGCAGTACTTC,CASSLAIAGALYEQYF
NA,TRBJ1-1,TRBV25-1,NA,TGTGCCAGCAATAGTGGGACCGAAGCTTTCTTT,CASNSGTEAFF
NA,TRBJ1-5,TRBV24-1,NA,TGTGCCACCAGTGATTCCCGGGAGGCGGGCTGGGAGCCCCAGCATTTT,CATSDSREAGWEPQHF
few,TRBJ2-5,TRBV25-1,NA,TGTGCCAGCAGTGAAGTCGGGCTCGGGCGGGAGACCCAGTACTTC,CASSEVGLGRETQYF
NA,TRBJ1-2,TRBV18,TRBD1,TGTGCCAGCTCACCTCCACAGGGGTATGGCTACACCTTC,CASSPPQGYGYTF
NA,TRBJ2-5,TRBV7-3,NA,TGTGCCAGCAGCAAGGGGGGGGAGACCCAGTACTTC,CASSKGGETQYF
NA,TRBJ2-5,TRBV7-9,NA,TGTGCCAGTGGACAGACGTACCAAGAGACCCAGTACTTC,CASGQTYQETQYF
NA,TRBJ2-1,TRBV5-5,NA,TGTGCCAGCAGCTTGACGGGTCCTAGTGTTAATGAGCAGTTCTTC,CASSLTGPSVNEQFF
few,TRBJ2-2,TRBV19,NA,TGTGCCAGTAGTACCCCTGCGAGAGGATACGCCGGGGAGCTGTTTTTT,CASSTPARGYAGELFF
NA,TRBJ1-3,TRBV7-8,NA,TGTGCCAGCAGCTTAGTGTACGGGTCTGGAAACACCATATATTTT,CASSLVYGSGNTIYF
NA,TRBJ2-6,TRBV6-1,NA,TGTGCCAGCGGACGTCGTTCGACAGAGGATAGCGTCCTGACTTTC,CASGRRSTEDSVLTF
NA,TRBJ2-2,TRBV5-1,NA,TGCGCCAGCAGCTCCCTCCCTAGTAGCGGGGAGCTGTTTTTT,CASSSLPSSGELFF
NA,TRBJ2-2,TRBV9,TRBD1,TGTGCCAGCAGCCCCTACGGGACAGTGAACACCGGGGAGCTGTTTTTT,CASSPYGTVNTGELFF
NA,TRBJ2-1,TRBV25-1,NA,TGTGCCAGCAGTGACCCCCTGACAGGTGATGTTGGGGGGGCCTACAATGAGCAGTTCTTC,CASSDPLTGDVGGAYNEQFF
few,TRBJ2-3,TRBV10-3,TRBD2,TGTGCCACCACCGGGACTAGTGGCACAGATACGCAGTATTTT,CATTGTSGTDTQYF
few,TRBJ2-5,TRBV20-1,NA,TGCAGTGCTAGCGGGGGGCAGACGAAAGAGACCCAGTACTTC,CSASGGQTKETQYF
few,TRBJ1-1,TRBV3-1,NA,TGTGCCAGCAGCCCAAGGGGTAGGGAGACTGAAGCTTTCTTT,CASSPRGRETEAFF
NA,TRBJ1-1,TRBV24-1,NA,TGTGCCACCAGTGCGGAAAACAGTGAAGCTTTCTTT,CATSAENSEAFF
few,TRBJ2-1,TRBV4-3,TRBD2,TGCGCCAGCAGCCAAGCCCGACTAGCGGGGAATGAGCAGTTCTTC,CASSQARLAGNEQFF
few,TRBJ2-1,TRBV7-8,TRBD1,TGTGCCAGCAGCTTAGGTCGCAGGGGGCTAATCAATGAGCAGTTCTTC,CASSLGRRGLINEQFF
NA,TRBJ2-2,TRBV5-1,TRBD1,TGCGCCAGCAGCCTGACAGGGGTGGCCACCGGGGAGCTGTTTTTT,CASSLTGVATGELFF
few,TRBJ2-5,TRBV3-1,NA,TGTGCCAGCAGCCAAGGGTGGGCTGAGACCCAGTACTTC,CASSQGWAETQYF
NA,TRBJ2-7,TRBV6-2/TRBV6-3,TRBD2,TGTGCCAGCCGAGGGACTAGCGGGGACCACAAGCAGTACTTC,CASRGTSGDHKQYF
few,TRBJ2-5,TRBV7-9,NA,TGTGCCAGCAGCCCAAACGGCCAAGAGACCCAGTACTTC,CASSPNGQETQYF
NA,TRBJ2-5,TRBV12-3/TRBV12-4,NA,TGTGCCAGCAGTTTTAGCCCAGAGGTGACCCAGTACTTC,CASSFSPEVTQYF
NA,TRBJ1-6,TRBV15,NA,TGTGCCACCAGCAGACGCCCCGGGGGAGGATCACCCCTCCACTTT,CATSRRPGGGSPLHF
NA,TRBJ2-5,TRBV6-6,NA,TGTGCCAGCAGCCAGGACAATGCGCGAGAGACCCAGTACTTC,CASSQDNARETQYF
NA,TRBJ1-1,TRBV4-3,TRBD1,TGCGCCAGCAGCCAATATGACAGGGGGCGGACTGAAGCTTTCTTT,CASSQYDRGRTEAFF
few,TRBJ2-3,TRBV7-9,NA,TGTGCCAGCAGCCACCCGGCGCGTCCCGATACGCAGTATTTT,CASSHPARPDTQYF
NA,TRBJ2-1,TRBV5-5,NA,TGTGCCAGCAGCTTGGGCGATGGCTATGAGCAGTTCTTC,CASSLGDGYEQFF
once,TRBJ2-5,TRBV30,TRBD1,TGTGCCTGGAGTGCGGGACAGGGGGCAAAGACCCAGTACTTC,CAWSAGQGAKTQYF
few,TRBJ1-1,TRBV12-3/TRBV12-4,NA,TGTGCCAGCAAGGGTCATGAAGCTTTCTTT,CASKGHEAFF
few,TRBJ1-2,TRBV6-2/TRBV6-3,NA,TGTGCCAGCAGTTTTGGTTCCTATGGCTACACCTTC,CASSFGSYGYTF
few,TRBJ1-5,TRBV12-3/TRBV12-4,NA,TGTGCCAGCAGTTTGGGGGGGAAACAGCCCCAGCATTTT,CASSLGGKQPQHF
few,TRBJ2-7,TRBV29-1,NA,TGCAGCGTTTCGGTTATGAACAGGGACCCCGAGCAGTACTTC,CSVSVMNRDPEQYF
NA,TRBJ2-3,TRBV18,TRBD1,TGTGCCAGCTCACCGTCCCGGACAGGGGGTCCAGATACGCAGTATTTT,CASSPSRTGGPDTQYF
NA,TRBJ2-7,TRBV6-5,TRBD2,TGTGCCAGCAGTTACGCAGGGTCAGGGACTAGCGGGAGAAGTAGCTCCTACGAGCAGTACTTC,CASSYAGSGTSGRSSSYEQYF
NA,TRBJ2-7,TRBV5-1,NA,TGCGCCAGCAGGATCTCGCCTGGGAGCTCCTACGAGCAGTACTTC,CASRISPGSSYEQYF
NA,TRBJ2-7,TRBV6-2/TRBV6-3,TRBD1,TGTGCCAGCAGTTACGGGACAGCGGCCGAGCAGTACTTC,CASSYGTAAEQYF
few,TRBJ2-7,TRBV9,TRBD2,TGTGCCAGCAGCGTAGAGGCGGGAGGAACCTACGAGCAGTACTTC,CASSVEAGGTYEQYF
few,TRBJ2-7,TRBV7-9,TRBD1,TGTGCCAGCAGCCGAGGACAGGCCACCTCCAACGAGCAGTACTTC,CASSRGQATSNEQYF
NA,TRBJ2-2,TRBV29-1,NA,TGCAGCGGCTGGGACCCCGACACCGGGGAGCTGTTTTTT,CSGWDPDTGELFF
NA,TRBJ1-2,TRBV5-5,NA,TGTGCCAGCAGCTTGTTGCGGGGGGCAGCATATGGCTACACCTTC,CASSLLRGAAYGYTF
few,TRBJ2-3,TRBV29-1,TRBD2,TGCAGCGCCAGCGGGAGTTTGGAAGATACGCAGTATTTT,CSASGSLEDTQYF
NA,TRBJ1-1,TRBV9,TRBD1,TGTGCCAGCAGCGTCACGACAGGGCCGAACACTGAAGCTTTCTTT,CASSVTTGPNTEAFF
NA,TRBJ2-7,TRBV11-2,NA,TGTGCCAGTTTTGGGAACTCCTACGAGCAGTACTTC,CASFGNSYEQYF
few,TRBJ2-2,TRBV27,NA,TGTGCCAGTCGGGGACACTTGAACACCGGGGAGCTGTTTTTT,CASRGHLNTGELFF
NA,TRBJ1-2,TRBV12-3/TRBV12-4,TRBD1,TGTGCCAGCACTCGGACAGGGCCTGCTTATGGCTACACCTTC,CASTRTGPAYGYTF